These T cell receptor beta chains were read from a single sample in a study of T cell repertoires in cytomegalovirus infection. MiXCR, applied by TCRdb to the reads, yields one record per CDR3 protein. The data contain about 490,000 distinct CDR3 sequences, roughly 12% of them seen just once; the ten biggest clones take up 10% to 13%. Material for sequencing was PBMCs. The receptor source for this set is a human donor in good health (CMV status not recorded). Some clones in this sample may be carry-over from other donors' samples. Both conserved end residues are trimmed from each CDR3.

TRBJ1-1,TRBV19,ASNGGSSNTEAF
TRBJ2-2,TRBV5-5,ASSPRGNPLANTGELF
TRBJ1-1,TRBV25-1,ASSEPGSDTEAF
TRBJ2-7,TRBV4-1,ASSQEDHRGLPYEQY
TRBJ1-2,TRBV18,ASSPPTGGANYGYT
TRBJ2-1,TRBV5-4,ASSLVGQGDHEQF
TRBJ2-7,TRBV7-9,ASSSVNQEQY
TRBJ2-1,TRBV4-2,ASSQEGQGARNEQF
TRBJ1-6,TRBV5-5,ASSFDTGTDNSPLH
TRBJ1-3,TRBV7-9,ASSSSPGTGNTIY
TRBJ2-3,TRBV10-3,AISSGGRDTQY
TRBJ2-3,TRBV7-9,ASSGGAGTDTQY
TRBJ1-5,TRBV7-2,ASSSGSNNQPQH
TRBJ1-3,TRBV28,ASSSVGGNGNTIY
TRBJ2-1,TRBV20-1,SASGIKYNEQF
TRBJ1-1,TRBV7-9,ASRLQGQNTEAF
TRBJ2-7,TRBV10-2,ASSDRGIRFEQY
TRBJ2-1,TRBV9,ASSEREWNNEQF
TRBJ2-7,TRBV2,ASSEVPAGMGQY
TRBJ2-1,TRBV9,ASSVAIGGVEQF
TRBJ2-3,TRBV12-3/TRBV12-4,ASSLKASGADTQY
TRBJ2-1,TRBV28,ASSSVGYLSSYNEQF
TRBJ1-6,TRBV2,ASSGEGGSPLH
TRBJ1-5,TRBV28,ASKRFSNQPQH
TRBJ1-3,TRBV27,ASSLDSTSRNTIY
TRBJ2-7,TRBV7-9,ASSLDPFLYEQY
TRBJ1-5,TRBV28,ASSTGEARPQH
TRBJ1-2,TRBV7-9,ASSAVRGPNYGYT
TRBJ2-3,TRBV12-3/TRBV12-4,ASRLASSGTDTQY
TRBJ1-5,TRBV10-2,ASNGQVGQPQH
TRBJ2-2,TRBV24-1,ATSDCRGGLCTGELF
TRBJ2-2,TRBV2,ASRAENTGELF
TRBJ1-2,TRBV12-3/TRBV12-4,ASSLVGINYGYT
TRBJ1-2,TRBV30,AWGTGGDYGYT
TRBJ1-2,TRBV10-3,AISDLLGSGYT
TRBJ1-1,TRBV25-1,ASSDPGSGLNTEAF
TRBJ1-1,TRBV14,ASSQGPGTAEAF
TRBJ2-1,TRBV20-1,SARWAGGNNEQF
TRBJ1-5,TRBV19,ASSPGGKHSNQPQH
TRBJ2-3,TRBV12-3/TRBV12-4,ASSLSAWQY
TRBJ2-3,TRBV25-1,ASSEGFGTGGGDTQY
TRBJ2-3,TRBV29-1,SVAWGQGRTDTQY